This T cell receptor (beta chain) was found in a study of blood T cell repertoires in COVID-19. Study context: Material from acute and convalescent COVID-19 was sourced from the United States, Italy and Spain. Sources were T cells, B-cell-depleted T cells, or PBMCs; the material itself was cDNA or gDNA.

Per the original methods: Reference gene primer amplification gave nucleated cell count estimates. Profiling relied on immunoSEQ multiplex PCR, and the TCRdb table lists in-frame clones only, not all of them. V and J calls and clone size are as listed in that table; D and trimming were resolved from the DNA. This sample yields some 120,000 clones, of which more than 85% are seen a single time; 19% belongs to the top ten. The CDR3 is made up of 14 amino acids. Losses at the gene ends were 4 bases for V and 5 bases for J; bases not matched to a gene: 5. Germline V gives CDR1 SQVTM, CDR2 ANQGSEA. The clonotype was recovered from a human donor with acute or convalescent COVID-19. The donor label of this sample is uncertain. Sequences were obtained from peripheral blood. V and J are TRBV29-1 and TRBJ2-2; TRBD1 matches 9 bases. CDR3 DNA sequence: TGCAGCGTTGGGGACAGGGAGTTAACCGGGGAGCTGTTTTTT. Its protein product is CSVGDRELTGELFF.